The rows below give T cell receptor beta chains drawn from one sample of a study of T-cell memory formation after mild COVID-19. From the 5' RACE reads, TCRdb called clonotypes with MiXCR, one entry per CDR3 protein. Of 190,000 or so distinct CDR3 sequences in the sample, about 11% were seen once. The sequenced material came from PBMCs or a T cell subset sorted from them (not recorded which). Every receptor here comes from a man aged 18-30 years who had mild COVID-19 (a few samples of this study predate the infection). Cell type and time point are not known. Each CDR3 is given with its conserved first and last residue. Each record gives: D gene, V gene, J gene, clone size, CDR3 protein, CDR3 DNA. The D gene is left open where the match is weak. The size of a clone is reported for some rows only, either as once, few or many, or as a class for expanded clones.

TRBD1	TRBV7-9	TRBJ2-2	.	CASSLAVFKDRLNTGELFF	TGTGCCAGCAGCTTAGCGGTGTTTAAGGACAGGTTGAACACCGGGGAGCTGTTTTTT
.	TRBV6-2/TRBV6-3	TRBJ1-6	few	CASNPAWGGAGSPLHF	TGTGCCAGCAATCCCGCCTGGGGGGGAGCTGGTTCACCCCTCCACTTT
TRBD2	TRBV4-1	TRBJ2-3	.	CASSLTGGAGFSSTDTQYF	TGCGCCAGCAGCCTGACCGGGGGGGCGGGCTTCTCTAGCACAGATACGCAGTATTTT
.	TRBV3-1	TRBJ2-4	few	CASSLPGGNIQYF	TGTGCCAGCAGCCTCCCCGGAGGAAACATTCAGTACTTC
.	TRBV12-5	TRBJ1-3	few	CASEPGGNTIYF	TGTGCTAGTGAACCGGGTGGAAACACCATATATTTT
TRBD1	TRBV20-1	TRBJ1-6	.	CSARPGQQNSPLHF	TGCAGTGCCCGTCCGGGACAGCAAAATTCACCCCTCCACTTT
TRBD2	TRBV20-1	TRBJ2-3	.	CSARVRSSGVNTQYF	TGCAGTGCTAGAGTTCGGTCTAGCGGGGTTAATACGCAGTATTTT
.	TRBV7-2	TRBJ1-5	.	CASSISGGNQPQHF	TGTGCCAGCAGCATATCAGGGGGCAATCAGCCCCAGCATTTT
.	TRBV21-1	TRBJ2-1	few	CASSLDSLYEQFF	TGTGCCAGCAGCCTTGACAGTCTCTATGAGCAGTTCTTC
TRBD1	TRBV5-6	TRBJ1-2	few	CASSTAGQGYYGYTF	TGTGCCAGCAGCACCGCCGGACAGGGCTACTATGGCTACACCTTC
.	TRBV20-1	TRBJ1-5	.	CSASTDSNQPQHF	TGCAGTGCTAGTACAGATAGCAATCAGCCCCAGCATTTT